This T cell receptor beta chain appears in the sequencing data of a study of T-cell reconstitution after alpha-beta-depleted transplantation in children. The CDR3 is made up of 16 amino acids. V lost 3 bases and J 0 bases, leaving 9 bases between the germline ends. Unique molecular identifiers were incorporated when the TCRbeta library was constructed. TCRdb re-called the PCR reads through MiXCR, storing one row per CDR3 protein. The table shows 450,000 to 600,000 distinct CDR3 sequences, with about 17% occurring only once. This clonotype was seen a handful of times. The origin of this receptor is a human donor who donated a stem cell graft to a child with acute lymphoblastic leukemia. The sample here was PBMCs from the stem cell graft donor, taken from the stem cell graft. The rearrangement joins TRBV12-3 or TRBV12-4 to TRBJ2-6, with D hard to call. CDR3 protein: CASSFDPYSGANVLTF. The CDR3 coding sequence is TGTGCCAGCAGTTTTGATCCATACTCTGGGGCCAACGTCCTGACTTTC.